The 11 T cell receptor beta chains presented below share a single source sample, sequenced in a study of cytomegalovirus exposure and HLA in healthy donors. This table comes from immunoSEQ multiplex PCR, and its TCRdb copy is limited to in-frame clones, with some not included. The sample has 300,000 to 400,000 clones, approximately 88% seen once. The sequencing input was PBMCs. The receptors were sampled from a man aged 30 to 39 in good health and CMV-seronegative.

This sequence joins TRBV18 and TRBJ2-7; D possibly corresponds to TRBD1 (5 bases). V dropped 0 bases and J dropped 2 bases, with 14 bases sitting between them. In germline, CDR1 is KGHSH, CDR2 LQKENI. The CDR3 sequence is 16 residues long. CDR3: CASSPPSVGQAYEQYF. CDR3 DNA sequence: TGTGCCAGCTCACCACCGAGTGTTGGACAAGCCTACGAGCAGTACTTC. The full variable domain, rest sourced from reference TRBV18 and TRBJ2-7, is NAGVMQNPRHLVRRRGQEARLRCSPMKGHSHVYWYRQLPEEGLKFMVYLQKENIIDESGMPKERFSAEFPKEGPSILRIQQVVRGDSAAYFCASSPPSVGQAYEQYFGPGTRLTVT.

This chain links TRBV29-1 with TRBJ1-2; TRBD1 matches 7 bases. From germline, CDR1 is SQVTM and CDR2 ANQGSEA. The CDR3 is made up of 13 amino acids. V gave up 5 bases and J gave up 7 bases; unmatched junction bases: 10. The CDR3 region is CSVRVTGYGGYTF. The CDR3, as DNA: TGCAGCGTTCGGGTGACAGGGTACGGTGGCTACACCTTC.

V is TRBV4-1 and J is TRBJ2-3; unclear D gene. V lost 0 bases and J 4 bases, leaving 14 bases between the germline ends. CDR3 length: 16 amino acids. Germline V gene lookup returns CDR1 MGHRA and CDR2 YSYEKL. In DNA form, the CDR3 reads TGCGCCAGCAGCCAAGATGCTACTCCCAGCGCAGATACGCAGTATTTT. Translated: CASSQDATPSADTQYF.

The rearrangement uses TRBV27 and TRBJ2-1; 7 nucleotides match TRBD2. Unmatched junction bases numbered 12, after V lost 8 bases and J lost 5 bases. There are 15 residues in the CDR3. Germline CDR1 MNHEY, CDR2 SMNVEV (reference sequence). CDR3 amino acids: CASQLVSGLDNEQFF. The CDR3, as DNA: TGTGCCAGCCAGTTAGTGAGCGGACTAGACAATGAGCAGTTCTTC.

The chain recombines TRBV10-3 with TRBJ1-2; perhaps TRBD1 as D (5 bases). The CDR3 sequence is 13 residues long. CDR1 is ENHRY, CDR2 SYGVKD, per germline. Trimming removed 2 bases at V and 4 bases at J, with 8 bases between. CDR3 coding DNA: TGTGCCATCAGTGAGAATCAGGGCTATGGCTACACCTTC. Translation gives CAISENQGYGYTF.

V is TRBV4-1 and J is TRBJ2-1; 13 positions match TRBD2. The V and J ends lost 0 bases and 2 bases, in that order; junction bases with no gene match: 7. Germline CDR1 is MGHRA and CDR2 is YSYEKL. This CDR3 is built from 19 residues. Here the CDR3 reads CASSQDLTSGGPTYNEQFF. In DNA form, the CDR3 reads TGCGCCAGCAGCCAAGATCTGACTAGCGGGGGGCCCACCTACAATGAGCAGTTCTTC.

This chain connects TRBV11-2 to TRBJ1-1; D ambiguous. V gave up 5 bases and J gave up 4 bases, with 17 bases separating them. This CDR3 comprises 15 residues. Germline V gene lookup returns CDR1 SGHAT and CDR2 FQNNGV. CDR3 protein: CASSHRRGGSTEAFF. As DNA, the CDR3 is TGTGCCAGCAGCCACCGTCGGGGAGGGAGCACTGAAGCTTTCTTT. Full variable domain (missing parts from reference TRBV11-2 and TRBJ1-1): EAGVAQSPRYKIIEKRQSVAFWCNPISGHATLYWYQQILGQGPKLLIQFQNNGVVDDSQLPKDRFSAERLKGVDSTLKIQPAKLEDSAVYLCASSHRRGGSTEAFFGQGTRLTVV.

This chain connects TRBV18 to TRBJ2-1, with 7 positions matching TRBD1. CDR3 size: 15 residues. J lost 3 bases, V lost 4 bases, and 6 bases had no gene match. Germline lookup yields CDR1 KGHSH and CDR2 LQKENI. The CDR3 spells CASSHGTVNYNEQFF. Here the CDR3 DNA reads TGTGCCAGCTCACACGGGACAGTCAACTACAATGAGCAGTTCTTC.

The chain couples TRBV18 to TRBJ1-1; D perhaps matches TRBD1 (6 bases). Germline assignment: CDR1 KGHSH and CDR2 LQKENI. The CDR3 loop spans 14 amino acids. V lost 4 bases, J lost 2 bases, and 11 bases lay in between. The DNA for the CDR3 is TGTGCCAGCTCACAGGGGGAGTACAACACTGAAGCTTTCTTT. Translated: CASSQGEYNTEAFF.

V and J are TRBV5-6 and TRBJ1-6, with D uncertain. This CDR3 region has 14 residues. Germline-derived CDR1 and CDR2 are SGHDT and YYEEEE. Trimming shortened V by 2 bases and J by 10 bases, and 13 bases separated the two germline ends. The CDR3 bases are TGTGCCAGCAGCTTTGGAGGCAGAAACTCACCCCTCCACTTT. Its protein is CASSFGGRNSPLHF.

The CDR3 reads CASSQEQSNYGYTF. In DNA, the CDR3 is TGCGCCAGCAGCCAAGAACAGTCTAACTATGGCTACACCTTC. This chain connects TRBV4-1 to TRBJ1-2; D unresolved. CDR3 size: 14 residues. Germline CDR1 is MGHRA and CDR2 is YSYEKL. V shed 0 bases and J shed 0 bases, with 5 bases lying between them.